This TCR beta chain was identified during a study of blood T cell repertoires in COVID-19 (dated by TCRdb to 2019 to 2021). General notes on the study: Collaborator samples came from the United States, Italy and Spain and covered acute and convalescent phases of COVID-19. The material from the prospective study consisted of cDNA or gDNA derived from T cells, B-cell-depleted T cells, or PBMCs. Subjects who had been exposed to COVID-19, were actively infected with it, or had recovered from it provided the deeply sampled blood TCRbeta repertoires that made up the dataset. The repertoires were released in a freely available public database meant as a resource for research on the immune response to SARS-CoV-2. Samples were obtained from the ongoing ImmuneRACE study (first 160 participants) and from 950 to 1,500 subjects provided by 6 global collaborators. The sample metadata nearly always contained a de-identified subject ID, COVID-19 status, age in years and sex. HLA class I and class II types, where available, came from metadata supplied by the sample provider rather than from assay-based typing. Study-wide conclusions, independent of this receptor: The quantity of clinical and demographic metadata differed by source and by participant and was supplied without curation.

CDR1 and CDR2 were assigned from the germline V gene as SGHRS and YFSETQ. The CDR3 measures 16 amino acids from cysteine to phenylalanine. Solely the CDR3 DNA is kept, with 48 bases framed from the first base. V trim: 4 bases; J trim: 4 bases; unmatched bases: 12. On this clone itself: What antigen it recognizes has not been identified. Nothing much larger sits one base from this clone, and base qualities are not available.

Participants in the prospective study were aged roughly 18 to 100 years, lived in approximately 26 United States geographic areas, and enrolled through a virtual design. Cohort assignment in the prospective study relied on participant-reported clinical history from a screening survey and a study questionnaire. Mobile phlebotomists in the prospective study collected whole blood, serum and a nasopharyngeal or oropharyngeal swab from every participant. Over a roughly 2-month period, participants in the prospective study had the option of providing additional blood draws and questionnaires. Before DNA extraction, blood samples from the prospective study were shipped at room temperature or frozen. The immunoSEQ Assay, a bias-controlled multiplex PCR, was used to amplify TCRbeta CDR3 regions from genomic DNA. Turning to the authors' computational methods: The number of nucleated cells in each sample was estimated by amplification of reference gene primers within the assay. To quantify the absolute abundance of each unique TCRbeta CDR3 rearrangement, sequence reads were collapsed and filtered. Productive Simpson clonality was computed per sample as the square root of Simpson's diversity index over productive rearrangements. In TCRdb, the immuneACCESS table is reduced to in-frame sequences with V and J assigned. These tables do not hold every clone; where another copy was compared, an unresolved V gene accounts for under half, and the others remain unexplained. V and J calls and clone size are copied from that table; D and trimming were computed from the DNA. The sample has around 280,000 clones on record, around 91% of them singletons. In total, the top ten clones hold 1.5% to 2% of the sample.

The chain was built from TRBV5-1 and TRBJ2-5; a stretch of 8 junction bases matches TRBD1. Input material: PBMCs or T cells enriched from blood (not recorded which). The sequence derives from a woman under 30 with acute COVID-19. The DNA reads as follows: TGCGCCAGCAGCCAAACAGGGGGGACCTCTCGAGAGACCCAGTACTTC. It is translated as CASSQTGGTSRETQYF.